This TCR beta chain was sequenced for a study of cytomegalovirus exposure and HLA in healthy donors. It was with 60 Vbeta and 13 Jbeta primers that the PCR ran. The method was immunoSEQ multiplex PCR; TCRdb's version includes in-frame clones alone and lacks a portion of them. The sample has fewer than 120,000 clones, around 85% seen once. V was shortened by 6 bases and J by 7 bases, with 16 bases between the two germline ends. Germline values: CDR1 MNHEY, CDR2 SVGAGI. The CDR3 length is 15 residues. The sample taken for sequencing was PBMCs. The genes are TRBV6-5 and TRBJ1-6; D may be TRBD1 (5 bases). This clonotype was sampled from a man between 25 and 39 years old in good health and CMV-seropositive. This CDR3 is CASSPLVGGNSPLHF. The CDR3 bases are TGTGCCAGCAGCCCTTTGGTTGGGGGGAATTCACCCCTCCACTTT.